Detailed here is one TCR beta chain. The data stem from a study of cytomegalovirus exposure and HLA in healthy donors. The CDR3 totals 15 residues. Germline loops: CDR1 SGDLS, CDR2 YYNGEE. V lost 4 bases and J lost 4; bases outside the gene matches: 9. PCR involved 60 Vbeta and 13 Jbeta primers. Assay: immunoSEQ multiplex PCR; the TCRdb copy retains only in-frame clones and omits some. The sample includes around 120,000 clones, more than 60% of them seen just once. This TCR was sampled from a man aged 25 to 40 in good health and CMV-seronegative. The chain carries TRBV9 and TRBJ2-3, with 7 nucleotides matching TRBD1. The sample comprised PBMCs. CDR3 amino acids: CASSTRQGGADTQYF. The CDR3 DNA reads TGTGCCAGCAGCACCAGACAGGGCGGTGCAGATACGCAGTATTTT.